Given below is one T cell receptor (beta chain) in context. The table came from immunoSEQ multiplex PCR; TCRdb's copy has only in-frame clones and leaves some out. The data show more than 550,000 clones, just over 90% seen once. The data stem from a study of shared clonotypes between healthy human individuals. The V gene lost 6 bases and the J gene lost 0 bases, with 8 bases spanning the gap. Germline values: CDR1 MNHEY, CDR2 SVGAGI. The CDR3 is made up of 13 amino acids. Naive-designated CD8 cells lacked CD45RO, were positively enriched for CCR7, and omitted terminally differentiated effector memory CD45RA+ cells.

This receptor was identified in a man aged 25-45 years in good health. The source material was naive CD8+ T cells sorted from blood. The chain combines TRBV6-5 with TRBJ1-1, with D unresolved. The CDR3 here is CASRSGMNTEAFF. Written as DNA, the CDR3 is TGTGCCAGCAGGTCCGGGATGAACACTGAAGCTTTCTTT.